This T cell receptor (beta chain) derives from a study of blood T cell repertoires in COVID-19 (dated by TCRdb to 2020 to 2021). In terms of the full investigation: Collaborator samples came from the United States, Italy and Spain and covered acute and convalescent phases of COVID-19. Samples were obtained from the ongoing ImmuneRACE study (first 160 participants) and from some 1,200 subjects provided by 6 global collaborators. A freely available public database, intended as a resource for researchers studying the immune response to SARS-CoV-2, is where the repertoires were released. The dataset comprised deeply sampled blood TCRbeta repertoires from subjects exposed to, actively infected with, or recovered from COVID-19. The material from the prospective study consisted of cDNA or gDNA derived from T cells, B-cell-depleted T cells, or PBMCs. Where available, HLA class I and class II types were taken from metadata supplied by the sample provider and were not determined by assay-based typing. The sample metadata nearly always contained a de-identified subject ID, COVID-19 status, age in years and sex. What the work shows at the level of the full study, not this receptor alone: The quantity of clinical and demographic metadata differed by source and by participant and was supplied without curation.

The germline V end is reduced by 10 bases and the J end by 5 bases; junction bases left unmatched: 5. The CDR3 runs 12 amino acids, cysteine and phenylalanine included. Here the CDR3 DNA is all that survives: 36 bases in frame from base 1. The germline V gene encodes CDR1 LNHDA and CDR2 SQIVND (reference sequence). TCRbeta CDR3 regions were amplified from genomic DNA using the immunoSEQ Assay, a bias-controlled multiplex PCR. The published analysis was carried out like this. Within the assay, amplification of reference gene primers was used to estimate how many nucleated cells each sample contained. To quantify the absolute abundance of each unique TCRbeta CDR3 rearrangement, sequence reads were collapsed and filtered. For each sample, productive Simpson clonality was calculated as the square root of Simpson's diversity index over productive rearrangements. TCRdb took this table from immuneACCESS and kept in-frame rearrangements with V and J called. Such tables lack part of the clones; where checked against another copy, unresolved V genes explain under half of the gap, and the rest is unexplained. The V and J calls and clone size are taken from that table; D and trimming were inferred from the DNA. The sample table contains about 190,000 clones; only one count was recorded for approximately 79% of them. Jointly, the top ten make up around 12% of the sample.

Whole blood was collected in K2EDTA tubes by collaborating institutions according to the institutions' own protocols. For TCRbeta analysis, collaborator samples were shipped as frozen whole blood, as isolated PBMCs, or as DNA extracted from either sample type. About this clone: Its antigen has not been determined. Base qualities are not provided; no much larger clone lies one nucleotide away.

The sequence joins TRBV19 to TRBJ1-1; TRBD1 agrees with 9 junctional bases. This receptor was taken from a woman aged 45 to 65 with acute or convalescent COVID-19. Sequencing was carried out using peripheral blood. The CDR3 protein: CATRQGGTEAFF. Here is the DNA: TGTGCCACCCGACAGGGGGGGACTGAAGCTTTCTTT.